This record concerns one TCR beta chain sequence. Its antigen has not been determined. No qualities accompany the bases; no much larger clone lies one base away. The receptor library was made with the immunoSEQ multiplex PCR assay. For the multiplex PCR, a mixture combining 60 forward primers for TCR Vbeta segments and 13 reverse primers for TCR Jbeta segments was used. A multiplex PCR assay on genomic DNA amplified the CDR3 region of rearranged TCR beta genes. On the Illumina HiSeq System, the amplified TCR beta libraries were sequenced as 87-base-pair reads. As for the original processing: Across the roughly 670 repertoires, a later analysis counted about 81 million unique TCR beta chains, 8.5 million to 12 million of which were shared by at least two donors. To remove PCR and sequencing errors, raw reads were error-corrected and collapsed into unique sequences using a nearest-neighbor algorithm that merged closely related sequences. V, D and J gene segments were assigned by aligning CDR3 sequences to IMGT reference sequences. For a sequence to be retained, a match of at least six nucleotides to both a V gene segment and a J gene segment was required. Rearrangements were called productive when the CDR3 lacked stop codons and stayed in frame with V and J; all others were non-productive. CDR3 was defined according to IMGT convention as the region running from the second conserved V-encoded cysteine to the conserved J-encoded phenylalanine. The earlier analysis of about 500 of the donors excluded sequences that lacked an unambiguous match to a single V gene segment. In an earlier analysis of 587 of the donors, a V segment was called functional when productive rearrangements were above 56.7%, and segregating when the standard deviation between donors exceeded 5%. A statistical classification framework was built to diagnose cytomegalovirus status from the catalog of TCR beta chain sequences. In a later analysis, TCR nucleotide sequences were compared against IMGT/GENE-DB human TR gene sequences so that V and J genes could be assigned. A later analysis assigned CDR3 sequences and most-parsimonious VDJ recombination scenarios with the TCRdist pipeline. In a later analysis, each TCR beta chain was defined by its CDR3 amino acid sequence together with its V-gene family, and reads lacking a unique V-gene family were excluded. In a later analysis, 450 to 600 highly shared, low-generation-probability nucleotide sequences were removed to address suspected cross-contamination and a sequencing artifact. In a later analysis, a clonal expansion index for each public chain was calculated from normalized within-repertoire ranks of inferred template counts. In a later analysis, generation probabilities were computed using a VDJ recombination model fitted to out-of-frame rearrangements, and the results were checked against IGoR. In a later analysis, hypergeometric tests were used to score TCR-TCR, TCR-HLA and TCR-CMV co-occurrence, with a repertoire-size bias correction applied to TCR pairs. False discovery rates were estimated in a later analysis by permuting HLA or CMV assignments 20 times. A later analysis grouped co-occurring TCRs with DBSCAN, adding TCRdist sequence similarity when clustering within HLA-allele-positive subsets. Repertoires with fewer than 30,000 or more than 120,000 public chains, plus five repertoires with anomalous nucleotide sharing, were excluded from co-occurrence clustering. Entries here come from immuneACCESS through TCRdb and include only in-frame sequences with V and J called. Some clones fail to appear in such tables; in the studies checked, an unresolved V gene covers under half of the shortfall, and the cause of the remainder is unknown. V and J calls and clone size are copied from that table; D and trimming were computed from the DNA. The sample contains nearly 200,000 clones, roughly four fifths of them found a single time. Roughly 0.098% of the sample is taken by the ten largest.

These data come from a study of cytomegalovirus exposure and HLA in healthy donors (TCRdb year 2017). Describing the broader study: An earlier analysis of roughly 630 of the donors reported approximately 290 Gb of sequence data and some 120 million unique TCR beta sequences from about 200 million T cells. An early release that covered several hundred HLA-typed donors contained about 290 gigabases of sequencing data and around 80 million unique TCR sequences. Of the approximately 400 genotyped donors, over 70% fell in the genetic ancestry cluster associated with self-reported Caucasian donors. The study aimed to test whether signatures of past pathogen exposure could be identified by cataloging public T cell receptors. Using immunosequencing, the study profiled T cell repertoires from fewer than 700 subjects and related those repertoires to cytomegalovirus serostatus. Along with the approximately 700-subject first cohort, a separate validation cohort of around 120 different subjects was used. To predict cytomegalovirus infection status, the study brought together high-throughput TCR immunosequencing, statistical association of individual TCRs with disease status, and machine learning. In a later analysis, previously published TCR beta repertoires from about 640 donors were re-analyzed and high-resolution HLA genotyping was added so that TCR occurrence patterns could be studied. The later analysis used no new phenotypic data to find candidate immune exposures, relying instead on TCR beta sequences and their occurrence across donors. In an earlier analysis of around 540 of the donors, high-throughput TCR beta sequencing was used to judge whether each TCR beta V gene segment behaved as functional or pseudogenic. Donor age, sex, ethnicity and CMV serostatus were compiled together with the repertoire data. Genome-wide SNP genotypes for about three fifths of the roughly 700 donors were used in a later genetic analysis, which treated that subset as a discovery cohort. Every repertoire in the discovery cohort had been generated on one and the same sequencing platform. HLA typing covered class I and class II loci at four-digit resolution. Typing coverage differed by locus: A, B, C, DRB1 and DQB1 were typed in roughly 629-640 donors, DQA1 in 500 to 550, DPA1 in 600 to 610, and DPB1 in 400 to 480. Because of strong linkage in the cohort, roughly five DR-DQ haplotypes were treated as single units for association and clustering. Among about 400 genotyped donors of the cohort, an average of approximately 240,000 unique TCR beta nucleotide sequences was sequenced per donor, of which 15% to 20% were non-productive. The paper as a whole reports these results and caveats: Some IMGT-functional V segments, including TRBV6-2 and TRBV6-3, could not be told apart with the 87-base-pair reads, so those segments were excluded. The classifier was reported to diagnose cytomegalovirus status with high specificity and sensitivity in both the original cohort and the validation cohort. In the study, 150 to 200 TCR beta chains were listed as associated with cytomegalovirus. At a false discovery rate of 0.05, a later analysis linked under 20,000 TCR beta sequences to specific HLA alleles. While some public TCRs were present in many individuals, most TCR sequences turned up only very rarely across donors. V-gene and J-gene trimming of TCR beta chains was associated with a missense DCLRE1C variant in a later genetic analysis, and the association was replicated in an independent cohort. Because counts were too low, some 17 rarely observed V segments, including chromosome 9 orphons, were excluded from the earlier analysis of 587 of the donors. In an earlier analysis of 587 of the donors, most TCR beta V segments appeared in productive rearrangements about 87% or about 30% of the time, broadly matching IMGT annotations. According to the authors, the approach could potentially be generalized to other disease states and immunological phenotypes. Several of the top co-occurrence clusters appeared to be linked to parvovirus B19, influenza, CMV and Epstein-Barr virus, according to a later analysis. A further reported finding was that TCR beta sequences accurately predicted the HLA-A and HLA-B alleles for most subjects in the first cohort. This cohort had only TCR beta chains sequenced, and the lack of alpha or paired-chain data limited which features could be detected. Compared with the roughly 710-donor mean, donors in an Asian-associated ancestry cluster had fewer N-insertions in productive TCRs, according to a later genetic analysis. In a later analysis, TCR association rates were found to vary across HLA loci, with the most associated TCRs seen for DRB1 alleles and the fewest for HLA-C alleles. Correlated functional status among segregating V segments might reflect linkage disequilibrium, but an unknown experimental factor could not be ruled out. Because some donors lacked HLA typing at each locus, the association tests relied only on the typed subset. For the cohort, immune exposure information was limited to CMV serostatus. In vitro tests confirmed that a few of the cytomegalovirus-associated TCR beta chains recognize cytomegalovirus antigens. Assigning TCR associations to individual alleles was difficult when HLA alleles, especially DR and DQ, strongly co-occurred. A later analysis found that HLA-associated TCR beta chains were more clonally expanded and had lower generation probabilities than equally common non-associated chains. A later analysis found that most CMV-associated TCR beta chains appeared HLA-restricted, with HLA associations seemingly driven largely by CMV exposure. The presence/absence analyses assumed that sequencing depth was roughly uniform across donors, and that assumption may not be true. A group of highly shared sequence variants was considered likely to be a technical artifact of the sequencing pipeline.

The cohort was made up of around 720 healthy bone marrow donors. All cohort members were sampled while nominally healthy, although unrecorded immune exposures were likely present. The donor tested CMV seronegative, placing the donor among the 300 to 450 seronegative members of the cohort. Every donor gave a peripheral blood sample, and the peripheral blood mononuclear cells from that sample were used for TCR beta sequencing. The Qiagen DNeasy Blood Extraction Kit was used to extract genomic DNA from the blood cell samples. Including cysteine and phenylalanine, the CDR3 has 15 amino acids. Only the CDR3 DNA stays, 45 bases, in frame from base 1. After removal of 4 bases from V and 0 bases from J, the junction retains 6 bases not matched to a gene. CDR1 and CDR2 were assigned from the germline V gene (reference sequence) as SGHKS and YYEKEE.

The sequence is built from TRBV5-5 and TRBJ1-1, with TRBD1 identical over 7 junction bases. The sequence was collected from a boy younger than 10 in good health and CMV-seronegative. The sample was PBMCs. The CDR3 corresponds to CASSLMGQLNTEAFF. The base sequence is TGTGCCAGCAGCCTAATGGGACAGCTGAACACTGAAGCTTTCTTT.